Given below is one T cell receptor (beta chain) in context. The quantity of DNA used in unsorted PBMC replicate PCRs was 300 ng, corresponding to 25,000 to 35,000 T cell genomes. In the authors' methods: Junction-only immunoSEQ data arrived without quality scores, meaning filtering differed. Here immunoSEQ multiplex PCR was the method, and the copy in TCRdb shows in-frame clones only, minus some. That table furnishes V, J and clone size, whereas the DNA furnished D and trimming. The sample yields fewer than 650,000 clones, roughly four fifths seen once. The sample originates from a study of shared clonotypes between healthy human individuals. Background on the study: The donor pool was made up of a couple of women and three men aged 18 to 49.

The V gene lost 0 bases and the J gene lost 1 base, with 8 bases spanning the gap. The CDR3 spans 15 residues. Germline-derived CDR1 and CDR2 are SGDLS and YYNGEE. This clonotype originated in a woman aged 40 to 55 in good health. Some clones in this sample may be carry-over from other donors' samples. The J gene is TRBJ1-5, the V gene TRBV9; D remains ambiguous. The sequencing sample was made of PBMCs. CDR3 loop: CASSVGGESNQPQHF. CDR3 nucleotides: TGTGCCAGCAGCGTAGGTGGGGAGAGCAATCAGCCCCAGCATTTT.